The subject of this entry is one TCR beta chain. What it binds is unknown. The CDR3 runs to 14 residues. Trimming shortened V by 2 bases and J by 2 bases, and 8 bases separated the two germline ends. In germline, CDR1 is KGHDR, CDR2 SFDVKD. Assay used: immunoSEQ multiplex PCR; TCRdb lists only in-frame clones, some missing. The sample consists of around 140,000 clones, roughly nine tenths of them appearing once. The sample comes from a study of T cell responses to AZD1222 COVID-19 vaccine. General study findings and limits: Without day 14 samples, only post-peak T cell repertoires were studied. Receipt of two AZD1222 doses was followed by a rise in Spike-specific TCR breadth and depth.

The source material was peripheral blood, sampled 28 days after the second AZD1222 dose. V usage is TRBV24-1 and J usage is TRBJ1-2, with a possible D match to TRBD1 (6 bases). The TCR sequence derives from an adult who received the AZD1222 COVID-19 vaccine. Here the CDR3 DNA reads TGTGCCACCAGTGATTGGACAGCCAACTATGGCTACACCTTC. This translates into CATSDWTANYGYTF.